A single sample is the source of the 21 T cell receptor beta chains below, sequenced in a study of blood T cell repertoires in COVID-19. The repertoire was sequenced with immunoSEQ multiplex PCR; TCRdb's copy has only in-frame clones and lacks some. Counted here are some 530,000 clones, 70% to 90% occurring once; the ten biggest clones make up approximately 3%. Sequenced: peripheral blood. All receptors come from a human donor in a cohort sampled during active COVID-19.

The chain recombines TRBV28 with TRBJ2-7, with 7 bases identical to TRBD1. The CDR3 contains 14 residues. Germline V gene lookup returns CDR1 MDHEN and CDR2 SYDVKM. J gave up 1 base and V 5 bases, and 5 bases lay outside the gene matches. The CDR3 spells CASSVGTVSYEQYF. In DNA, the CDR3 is TGTGCCAGCAGTGTCGGGACAGTTTCCTACGAGCAGTACTTC.

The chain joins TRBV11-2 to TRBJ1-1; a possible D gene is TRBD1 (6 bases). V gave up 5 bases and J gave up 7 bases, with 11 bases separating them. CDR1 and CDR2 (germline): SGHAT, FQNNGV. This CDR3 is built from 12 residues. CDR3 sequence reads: CASSPLRGEAFF. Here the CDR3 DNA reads TGTGCCAGCAGCCCGCTCAGGGGTGAAGCTTTCTTT.

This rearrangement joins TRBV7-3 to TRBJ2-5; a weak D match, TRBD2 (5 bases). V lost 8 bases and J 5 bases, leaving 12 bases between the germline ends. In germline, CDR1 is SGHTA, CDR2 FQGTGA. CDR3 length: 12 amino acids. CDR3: CASSGPGETQYF. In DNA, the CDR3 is TGTGCCAGCTCAGGACCGGGGGAGACCCAGTACTTC.

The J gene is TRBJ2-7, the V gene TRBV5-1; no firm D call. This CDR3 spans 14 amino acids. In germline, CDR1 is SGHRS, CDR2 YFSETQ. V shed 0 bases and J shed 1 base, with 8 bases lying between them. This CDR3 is CASSLGVRSYEQYF. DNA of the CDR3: TGCGCCAGCAGCTTGGGGGTGCGGTCCTACGAGCAGTACTTC.

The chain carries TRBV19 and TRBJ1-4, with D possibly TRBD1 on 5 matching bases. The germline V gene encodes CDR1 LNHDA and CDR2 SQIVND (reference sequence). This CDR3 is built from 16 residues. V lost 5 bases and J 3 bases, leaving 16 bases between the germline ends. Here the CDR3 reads CASSPRGRGANEKLFF. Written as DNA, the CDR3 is TGTGCCAGTAGTCCCCGAGGAAGGGGCGCTAATGAAAAACTGTTTTTT.

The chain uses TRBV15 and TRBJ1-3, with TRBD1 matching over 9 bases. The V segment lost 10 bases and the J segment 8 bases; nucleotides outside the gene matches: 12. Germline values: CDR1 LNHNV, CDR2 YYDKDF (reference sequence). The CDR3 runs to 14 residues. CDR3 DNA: TGTGCCATAGGGGAACGGGACAGGGAGGACACCATATATTTT. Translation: CAIGERDREDTIYF.

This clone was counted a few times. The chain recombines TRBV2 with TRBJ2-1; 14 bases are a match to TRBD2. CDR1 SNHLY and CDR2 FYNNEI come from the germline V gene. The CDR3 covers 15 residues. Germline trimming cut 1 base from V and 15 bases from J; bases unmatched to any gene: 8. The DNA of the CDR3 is TGTGCCAGCAGTGAAGTTTCGACTAGCGGGAGGGCTCTGTTCTTC. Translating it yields CASSEVSTSGRALFF.

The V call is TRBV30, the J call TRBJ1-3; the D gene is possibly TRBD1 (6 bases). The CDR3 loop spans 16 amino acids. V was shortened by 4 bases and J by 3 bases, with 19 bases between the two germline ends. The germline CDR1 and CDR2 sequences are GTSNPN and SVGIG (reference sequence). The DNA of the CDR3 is TGTGCCTGGAACCAGGGGCCGAGGGAAGGTGGAAACACCATATATTTT. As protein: CAWNQGPREGGNTIYF.

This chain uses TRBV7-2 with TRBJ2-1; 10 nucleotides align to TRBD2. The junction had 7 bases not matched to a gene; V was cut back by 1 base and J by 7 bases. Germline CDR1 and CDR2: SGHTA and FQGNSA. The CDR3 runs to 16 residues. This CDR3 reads CASSLVPSGSRNEQFF. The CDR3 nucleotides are TGTGCCAGCAGCTTAGTCCCTAGCGGGAGCAGGAATGAGCAGTTCTTC.

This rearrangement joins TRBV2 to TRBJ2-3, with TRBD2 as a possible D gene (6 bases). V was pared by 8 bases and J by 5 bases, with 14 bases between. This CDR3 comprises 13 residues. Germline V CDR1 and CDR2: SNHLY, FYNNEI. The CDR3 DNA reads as TGTGCCAGCCTCATGGAGGGCCTAGATACGCAGTATTTT. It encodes CASLMEGLDTQYF. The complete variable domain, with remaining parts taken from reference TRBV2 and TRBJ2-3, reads EPEVTQTPSHQVTQMGQEVILRCVPISNHLYFYWYRQILGQKVEFLVSFYNNEISEKSEIFDDQFSVERPDGSNFTLKIRSTKLEDSAMYFCASLMEGLDTQYFGPGTRLTVL.

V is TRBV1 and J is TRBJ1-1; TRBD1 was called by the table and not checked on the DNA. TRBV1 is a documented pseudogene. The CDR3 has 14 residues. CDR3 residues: CTSSQFDIFTEAFF. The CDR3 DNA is TGCACCAGCAGCCAGTTTGACATTTTCACTGAAGCTTTCTTT.

CDR3 amino acids: CASSEGLAGSPNTGELFF. The CDR3 bases are TGTGCCAGCAGCGAAGGGCTAGCGGGATCCCCGAACACCGGGGAGCTGTTTTTT. The chain employs TRBV7-2 and TRBJ2-2, with 9 nucleotides matching TRBD2. CDR1 and CDR2 from the germline V gene are SGHTA and FQGNSA. The CDR3 totals 18 residues. Trimming removed 5 bases from V and 0 bases from J; junction bases left unmatched: 10.

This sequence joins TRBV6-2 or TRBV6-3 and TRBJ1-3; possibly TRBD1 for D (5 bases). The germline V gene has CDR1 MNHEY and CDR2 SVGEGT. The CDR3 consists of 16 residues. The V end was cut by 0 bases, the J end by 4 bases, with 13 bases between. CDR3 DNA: TGTGCCAGCAGTTACTCCGGGGGTGTCTCGGGAAACACCATATATTTT. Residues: CASSYSGGVSGNTIYF.

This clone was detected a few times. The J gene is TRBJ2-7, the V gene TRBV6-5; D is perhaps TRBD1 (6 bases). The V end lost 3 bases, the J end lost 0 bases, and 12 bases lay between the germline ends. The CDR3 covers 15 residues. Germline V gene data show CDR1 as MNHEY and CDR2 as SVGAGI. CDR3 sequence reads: CASSYPTGSSYEQYF. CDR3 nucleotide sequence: TGTGCCAGCAGTTATCCAACAGGGAGCTCCTACGAGCAGTACTTC.

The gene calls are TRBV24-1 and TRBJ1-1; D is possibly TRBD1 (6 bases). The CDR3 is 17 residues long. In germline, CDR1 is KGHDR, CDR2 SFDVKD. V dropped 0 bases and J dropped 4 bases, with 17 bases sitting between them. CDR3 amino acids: CATSDLKDQGLGTEAFF. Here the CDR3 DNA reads TGTGCCACCAGTGATTTGAAGGATCAGGGGTTGGGCACTGAAGCTTTCTTT.

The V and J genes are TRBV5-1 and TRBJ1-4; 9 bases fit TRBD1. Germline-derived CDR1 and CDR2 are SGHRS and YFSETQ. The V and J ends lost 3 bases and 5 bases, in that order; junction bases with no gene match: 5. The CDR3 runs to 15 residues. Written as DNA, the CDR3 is TGCGCCAGCAGCTCCGGGGGACAGGGCAATGAAAAACTGTTTTTT. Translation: CASSSGGQGNEKLFF.

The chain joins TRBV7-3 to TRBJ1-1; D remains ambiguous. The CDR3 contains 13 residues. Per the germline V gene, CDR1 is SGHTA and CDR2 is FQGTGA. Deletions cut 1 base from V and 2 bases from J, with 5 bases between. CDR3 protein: CASSLNTNTEAFF. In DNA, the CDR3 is TGTGCCAGCAGCTTAAACACAAACACTGAAGCTTTCTTT.

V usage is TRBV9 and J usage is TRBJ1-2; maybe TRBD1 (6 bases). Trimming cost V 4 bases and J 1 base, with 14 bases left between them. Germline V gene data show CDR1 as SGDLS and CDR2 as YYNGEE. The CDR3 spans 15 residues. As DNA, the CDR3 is TGTGCCAGCAGCCTAGTTCCGGACAGTAACTATGGCTACACCTTC. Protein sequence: CASSLVPDSNYGYTF.

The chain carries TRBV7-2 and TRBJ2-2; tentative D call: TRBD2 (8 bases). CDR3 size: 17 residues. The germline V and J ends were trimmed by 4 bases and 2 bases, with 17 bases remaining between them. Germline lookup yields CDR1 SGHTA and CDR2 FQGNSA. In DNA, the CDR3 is TGTGCCAGCAGCTCTCGGGGGGGACAGCCCAACACCGGGGAGCTGTTTTTT. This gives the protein CASSSRGGQPNTGELFF.

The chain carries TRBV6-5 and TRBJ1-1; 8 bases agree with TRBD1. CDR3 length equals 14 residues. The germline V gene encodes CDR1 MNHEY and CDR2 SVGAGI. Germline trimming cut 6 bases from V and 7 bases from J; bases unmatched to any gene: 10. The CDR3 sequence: CASSSVDRGDEAFF. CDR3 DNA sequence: TGTGCCAGCAGCTCGGTCGACAGGGGAGATGAAGCTTTCTTT.

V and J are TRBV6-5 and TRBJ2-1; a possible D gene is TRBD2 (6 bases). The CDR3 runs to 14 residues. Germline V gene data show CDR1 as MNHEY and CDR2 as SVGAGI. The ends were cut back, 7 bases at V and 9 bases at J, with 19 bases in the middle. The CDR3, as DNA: TGTGCCAGCACCTCACCGGGACTGTTGGGTGAGCAGTTCTTC. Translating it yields CASTSPGLLGEQFF.